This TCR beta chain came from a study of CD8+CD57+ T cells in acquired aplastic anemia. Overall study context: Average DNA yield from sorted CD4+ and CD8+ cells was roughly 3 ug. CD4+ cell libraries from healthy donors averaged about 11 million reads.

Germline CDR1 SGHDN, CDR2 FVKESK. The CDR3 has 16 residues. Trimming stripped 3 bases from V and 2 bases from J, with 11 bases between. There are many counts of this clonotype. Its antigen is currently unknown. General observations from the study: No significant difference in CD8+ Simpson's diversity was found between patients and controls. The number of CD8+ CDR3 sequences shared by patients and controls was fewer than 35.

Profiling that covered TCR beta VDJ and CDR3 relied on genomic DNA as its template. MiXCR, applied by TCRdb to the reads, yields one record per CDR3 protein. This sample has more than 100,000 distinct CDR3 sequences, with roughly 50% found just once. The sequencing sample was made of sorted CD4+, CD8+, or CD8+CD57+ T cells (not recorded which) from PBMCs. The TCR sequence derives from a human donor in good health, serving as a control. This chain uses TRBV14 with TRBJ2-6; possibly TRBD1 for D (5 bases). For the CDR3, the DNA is TGTGCCAGCAGCCATCGGCAGGGAACTGGGGCCAACGTCCTGACTTTC. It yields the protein CASSHRQGTGANVLTF.